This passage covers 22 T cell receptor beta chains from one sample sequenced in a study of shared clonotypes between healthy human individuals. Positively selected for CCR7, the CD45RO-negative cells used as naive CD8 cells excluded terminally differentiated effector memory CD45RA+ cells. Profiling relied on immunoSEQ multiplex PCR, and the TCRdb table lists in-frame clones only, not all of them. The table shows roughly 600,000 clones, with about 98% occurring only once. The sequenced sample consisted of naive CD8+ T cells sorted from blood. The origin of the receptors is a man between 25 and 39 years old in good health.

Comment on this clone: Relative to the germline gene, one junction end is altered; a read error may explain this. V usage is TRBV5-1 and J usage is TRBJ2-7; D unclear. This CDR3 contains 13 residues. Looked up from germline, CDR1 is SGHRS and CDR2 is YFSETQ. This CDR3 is CASSSAGSHEQYF. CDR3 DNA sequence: TGCGCCAGCAGCTCCGCAGGCTCCCACGAGCAGTACTTC.

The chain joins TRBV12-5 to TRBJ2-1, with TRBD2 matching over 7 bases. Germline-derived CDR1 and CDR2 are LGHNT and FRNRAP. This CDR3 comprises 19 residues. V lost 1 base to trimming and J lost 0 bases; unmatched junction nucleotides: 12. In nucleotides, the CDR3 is TGTGCTAGTGGTTTGGGAGTGCTAGCGGACCTATTCTCCTACAATGAGCAGTTCTTC. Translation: CASGLGVLADLFSYNEQFF.

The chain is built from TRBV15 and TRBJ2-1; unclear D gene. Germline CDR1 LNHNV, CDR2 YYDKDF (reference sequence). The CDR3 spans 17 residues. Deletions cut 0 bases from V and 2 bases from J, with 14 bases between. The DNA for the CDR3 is TGTGCCACCAGCAGAGAGCCGATTCCTGGTCCCTACAATGAGCAGTTCTTC. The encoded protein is CATSREPIPGPYNEQFF.

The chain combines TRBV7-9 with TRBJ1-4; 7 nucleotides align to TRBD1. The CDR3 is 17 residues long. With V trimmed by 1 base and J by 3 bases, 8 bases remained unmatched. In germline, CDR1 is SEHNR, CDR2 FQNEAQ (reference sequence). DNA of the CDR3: TGTGCCAGCAGCTTAGTCGGGGCAGGGGGTGCTAATGAAAAACTGTTTTTT. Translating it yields CASSLVGAGGANEKLFF.

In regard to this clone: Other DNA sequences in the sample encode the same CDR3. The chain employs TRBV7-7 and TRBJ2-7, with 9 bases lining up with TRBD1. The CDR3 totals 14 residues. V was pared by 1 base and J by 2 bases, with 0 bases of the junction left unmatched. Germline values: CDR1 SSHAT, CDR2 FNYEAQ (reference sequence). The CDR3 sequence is CASSLGQGAYEQYF. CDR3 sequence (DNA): TGTGCCAGCAGCTTAGGACAGGGGGCCTACGAGCAGTACTTC.

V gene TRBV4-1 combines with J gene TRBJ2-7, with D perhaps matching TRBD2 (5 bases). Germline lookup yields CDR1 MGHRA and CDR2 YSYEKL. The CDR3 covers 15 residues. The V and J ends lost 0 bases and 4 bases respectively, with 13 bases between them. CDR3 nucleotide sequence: TGCGCCAGCAGCCAAGAGACTATCCTTGGTTACGAGCAGTACTTC. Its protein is CASSQETILGYEQYF.

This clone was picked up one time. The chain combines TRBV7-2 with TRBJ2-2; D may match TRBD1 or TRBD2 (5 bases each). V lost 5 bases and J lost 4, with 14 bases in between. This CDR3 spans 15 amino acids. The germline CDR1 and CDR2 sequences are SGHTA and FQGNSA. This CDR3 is CASSHEGRGTGELFF. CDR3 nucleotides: TGTGCCAGCAGCCACGAGGGGCGAGGCACCGGGGAGCTGTTTTTT.

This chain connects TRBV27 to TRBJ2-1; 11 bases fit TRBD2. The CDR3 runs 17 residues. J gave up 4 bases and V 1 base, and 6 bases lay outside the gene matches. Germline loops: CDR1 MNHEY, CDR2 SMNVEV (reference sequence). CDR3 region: CASSLFPGLAEYNEQFF. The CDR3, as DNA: TGTGCCAGCAGTTTATTCCCGGGACTAGCGGAGTACAATGAGCAGTTCTTC.

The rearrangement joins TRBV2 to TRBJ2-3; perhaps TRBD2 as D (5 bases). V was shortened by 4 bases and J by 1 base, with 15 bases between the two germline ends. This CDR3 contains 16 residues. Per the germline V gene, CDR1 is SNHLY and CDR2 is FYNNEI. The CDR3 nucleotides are TGTGCCAGCAGTGTGGTTGATGTGAGGGGCACAGATACGCAGTATTTT. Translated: CASSVVDVRGTDTQYF.

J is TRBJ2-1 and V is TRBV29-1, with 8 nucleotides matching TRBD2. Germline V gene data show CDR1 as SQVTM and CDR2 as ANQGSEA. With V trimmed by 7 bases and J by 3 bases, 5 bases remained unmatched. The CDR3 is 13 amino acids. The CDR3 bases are TGCAGCGCCCTGACTAGCGACTACAATGAGCAGTTCTTC. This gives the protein CSALTSDYNEQFF.

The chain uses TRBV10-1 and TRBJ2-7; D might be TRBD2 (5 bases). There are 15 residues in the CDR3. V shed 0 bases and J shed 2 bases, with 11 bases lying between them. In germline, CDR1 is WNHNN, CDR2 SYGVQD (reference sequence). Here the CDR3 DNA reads TGCGCCAGCAGTGAGTCCGGGGTCCCCGCCTACGAGCAGTACTTC. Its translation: CASSESGVPAYEQYF.

The DNA of the CDR3 is TGTGCCAGCAGTTTAGGGGGACAGGGGAACAATCAGCCCCAGCATTTT. This translates into CASSLGGQGNNQPQHF. The J gene is TRBJ1-5, the V gene TRBV27, with TRBD1 identical over 10 bases. V gave up 2 bases and J gave up 3 bases; unmatched junction bases: 4. Germline CDR1 is MNHEY and CDR2 is SMNVEV (reference sequence). CDR3 length: 16 amino acids.

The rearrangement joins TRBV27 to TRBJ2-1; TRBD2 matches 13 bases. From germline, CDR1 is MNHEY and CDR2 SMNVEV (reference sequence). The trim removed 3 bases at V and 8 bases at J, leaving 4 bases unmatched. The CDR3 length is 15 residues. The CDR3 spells CASSLGTSGVDEQFF. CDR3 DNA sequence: TGTGCCAGCAGTTTGGGGACTAGCGGGGTCGATGAGCAGTTCTTC.

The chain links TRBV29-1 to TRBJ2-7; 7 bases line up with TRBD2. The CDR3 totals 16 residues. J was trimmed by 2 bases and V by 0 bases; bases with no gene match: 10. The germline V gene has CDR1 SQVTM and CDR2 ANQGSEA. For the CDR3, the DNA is TGCAGCGTTGAAGATGGGGCGGACGGGGGGACCTACGAGCAGTACTTC. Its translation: CSVEDGADGGTYEQYF.

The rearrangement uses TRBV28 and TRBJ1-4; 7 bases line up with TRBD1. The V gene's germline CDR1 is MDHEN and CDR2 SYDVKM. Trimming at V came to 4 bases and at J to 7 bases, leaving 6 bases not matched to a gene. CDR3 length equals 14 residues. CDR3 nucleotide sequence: TGTGCCAGCAGTTATTACAGGGGTGGTGAAAAACTGTTTTTT. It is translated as CASSYYRGGEKLFF.

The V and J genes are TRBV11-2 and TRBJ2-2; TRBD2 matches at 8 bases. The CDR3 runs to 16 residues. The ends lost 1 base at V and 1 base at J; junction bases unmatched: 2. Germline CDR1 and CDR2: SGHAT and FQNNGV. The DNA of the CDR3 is TGTGCCAGCAGCTTAGTACTAGCGGTGAACACCGGGGAGCTGTTTTTT. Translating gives CASSLVLAVNTGELFF.

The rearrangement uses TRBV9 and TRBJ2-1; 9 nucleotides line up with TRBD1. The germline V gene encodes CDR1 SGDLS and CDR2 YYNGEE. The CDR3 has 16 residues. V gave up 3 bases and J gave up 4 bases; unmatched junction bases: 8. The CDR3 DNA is TGTGCCAGCAGCGCACCTACCGGGACAGGGTACAATGAGCAGTTCTTC. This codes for CASSAPTGTGYNEQFF.

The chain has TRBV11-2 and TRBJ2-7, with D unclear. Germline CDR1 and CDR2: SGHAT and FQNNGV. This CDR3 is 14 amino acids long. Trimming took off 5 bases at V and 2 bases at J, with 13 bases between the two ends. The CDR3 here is CASSRSVPPYEQYF. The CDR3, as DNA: TGTGCCAGCAGCAGGTCCGTTCCACCCTACGAGCAGTACTTC. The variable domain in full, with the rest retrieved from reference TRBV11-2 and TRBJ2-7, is EAGVAQSPRYKIIEKRQSVAFWCNPISGHATLYWYQQILGQGPKLLIQFQNNGVVDDSQLPKDRFSAERLKGVDSTLKIQPAKLEDSAVYLCASSRSVPPYEQYFGPGTRLTVT.

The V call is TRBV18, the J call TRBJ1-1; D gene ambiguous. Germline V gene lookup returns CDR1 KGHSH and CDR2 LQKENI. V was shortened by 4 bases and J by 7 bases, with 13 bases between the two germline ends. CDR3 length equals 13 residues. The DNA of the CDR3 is TGTGCCAGCTCACACACTGATGGGGATGAAGCTTTCTTT. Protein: CASSHTDGDEAFF.

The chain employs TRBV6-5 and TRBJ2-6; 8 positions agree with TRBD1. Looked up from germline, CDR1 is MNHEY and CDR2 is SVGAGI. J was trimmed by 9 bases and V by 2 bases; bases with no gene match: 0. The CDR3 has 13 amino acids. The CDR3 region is CASSYGTGNVLTF. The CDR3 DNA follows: TGTGCCAGCAGTTACGGGACAGGCAACGTCCTGACTTTC.

The CDR3 here is CATSRDLVGSSGNTIYF. In DNA form, the CDR3 reads TGTGCCACCAGCAGAGATTTGGTTGGGAGCTCTGGAAACACCATATATTTT. V gene TRBV15 combines with J gene TRBJ1-3; no firm D call. The CDR3 has 17 residues. The germline V and J ends were trimmed by 0 bases and 0 bases, with 12 bases remaining between them. Per the germline V gene, CDR1 is LNHNV and CDR2 is YYDKDF (reference sequence).

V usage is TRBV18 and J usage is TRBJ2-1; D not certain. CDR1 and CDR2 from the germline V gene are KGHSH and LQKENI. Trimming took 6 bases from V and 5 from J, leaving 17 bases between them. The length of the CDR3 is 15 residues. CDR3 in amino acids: CASSSIQSLHNEQFF. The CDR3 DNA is TGTGCCAGCTCCTCGATACAGTCCCTCCACAATGAGCAGTTCTTC.